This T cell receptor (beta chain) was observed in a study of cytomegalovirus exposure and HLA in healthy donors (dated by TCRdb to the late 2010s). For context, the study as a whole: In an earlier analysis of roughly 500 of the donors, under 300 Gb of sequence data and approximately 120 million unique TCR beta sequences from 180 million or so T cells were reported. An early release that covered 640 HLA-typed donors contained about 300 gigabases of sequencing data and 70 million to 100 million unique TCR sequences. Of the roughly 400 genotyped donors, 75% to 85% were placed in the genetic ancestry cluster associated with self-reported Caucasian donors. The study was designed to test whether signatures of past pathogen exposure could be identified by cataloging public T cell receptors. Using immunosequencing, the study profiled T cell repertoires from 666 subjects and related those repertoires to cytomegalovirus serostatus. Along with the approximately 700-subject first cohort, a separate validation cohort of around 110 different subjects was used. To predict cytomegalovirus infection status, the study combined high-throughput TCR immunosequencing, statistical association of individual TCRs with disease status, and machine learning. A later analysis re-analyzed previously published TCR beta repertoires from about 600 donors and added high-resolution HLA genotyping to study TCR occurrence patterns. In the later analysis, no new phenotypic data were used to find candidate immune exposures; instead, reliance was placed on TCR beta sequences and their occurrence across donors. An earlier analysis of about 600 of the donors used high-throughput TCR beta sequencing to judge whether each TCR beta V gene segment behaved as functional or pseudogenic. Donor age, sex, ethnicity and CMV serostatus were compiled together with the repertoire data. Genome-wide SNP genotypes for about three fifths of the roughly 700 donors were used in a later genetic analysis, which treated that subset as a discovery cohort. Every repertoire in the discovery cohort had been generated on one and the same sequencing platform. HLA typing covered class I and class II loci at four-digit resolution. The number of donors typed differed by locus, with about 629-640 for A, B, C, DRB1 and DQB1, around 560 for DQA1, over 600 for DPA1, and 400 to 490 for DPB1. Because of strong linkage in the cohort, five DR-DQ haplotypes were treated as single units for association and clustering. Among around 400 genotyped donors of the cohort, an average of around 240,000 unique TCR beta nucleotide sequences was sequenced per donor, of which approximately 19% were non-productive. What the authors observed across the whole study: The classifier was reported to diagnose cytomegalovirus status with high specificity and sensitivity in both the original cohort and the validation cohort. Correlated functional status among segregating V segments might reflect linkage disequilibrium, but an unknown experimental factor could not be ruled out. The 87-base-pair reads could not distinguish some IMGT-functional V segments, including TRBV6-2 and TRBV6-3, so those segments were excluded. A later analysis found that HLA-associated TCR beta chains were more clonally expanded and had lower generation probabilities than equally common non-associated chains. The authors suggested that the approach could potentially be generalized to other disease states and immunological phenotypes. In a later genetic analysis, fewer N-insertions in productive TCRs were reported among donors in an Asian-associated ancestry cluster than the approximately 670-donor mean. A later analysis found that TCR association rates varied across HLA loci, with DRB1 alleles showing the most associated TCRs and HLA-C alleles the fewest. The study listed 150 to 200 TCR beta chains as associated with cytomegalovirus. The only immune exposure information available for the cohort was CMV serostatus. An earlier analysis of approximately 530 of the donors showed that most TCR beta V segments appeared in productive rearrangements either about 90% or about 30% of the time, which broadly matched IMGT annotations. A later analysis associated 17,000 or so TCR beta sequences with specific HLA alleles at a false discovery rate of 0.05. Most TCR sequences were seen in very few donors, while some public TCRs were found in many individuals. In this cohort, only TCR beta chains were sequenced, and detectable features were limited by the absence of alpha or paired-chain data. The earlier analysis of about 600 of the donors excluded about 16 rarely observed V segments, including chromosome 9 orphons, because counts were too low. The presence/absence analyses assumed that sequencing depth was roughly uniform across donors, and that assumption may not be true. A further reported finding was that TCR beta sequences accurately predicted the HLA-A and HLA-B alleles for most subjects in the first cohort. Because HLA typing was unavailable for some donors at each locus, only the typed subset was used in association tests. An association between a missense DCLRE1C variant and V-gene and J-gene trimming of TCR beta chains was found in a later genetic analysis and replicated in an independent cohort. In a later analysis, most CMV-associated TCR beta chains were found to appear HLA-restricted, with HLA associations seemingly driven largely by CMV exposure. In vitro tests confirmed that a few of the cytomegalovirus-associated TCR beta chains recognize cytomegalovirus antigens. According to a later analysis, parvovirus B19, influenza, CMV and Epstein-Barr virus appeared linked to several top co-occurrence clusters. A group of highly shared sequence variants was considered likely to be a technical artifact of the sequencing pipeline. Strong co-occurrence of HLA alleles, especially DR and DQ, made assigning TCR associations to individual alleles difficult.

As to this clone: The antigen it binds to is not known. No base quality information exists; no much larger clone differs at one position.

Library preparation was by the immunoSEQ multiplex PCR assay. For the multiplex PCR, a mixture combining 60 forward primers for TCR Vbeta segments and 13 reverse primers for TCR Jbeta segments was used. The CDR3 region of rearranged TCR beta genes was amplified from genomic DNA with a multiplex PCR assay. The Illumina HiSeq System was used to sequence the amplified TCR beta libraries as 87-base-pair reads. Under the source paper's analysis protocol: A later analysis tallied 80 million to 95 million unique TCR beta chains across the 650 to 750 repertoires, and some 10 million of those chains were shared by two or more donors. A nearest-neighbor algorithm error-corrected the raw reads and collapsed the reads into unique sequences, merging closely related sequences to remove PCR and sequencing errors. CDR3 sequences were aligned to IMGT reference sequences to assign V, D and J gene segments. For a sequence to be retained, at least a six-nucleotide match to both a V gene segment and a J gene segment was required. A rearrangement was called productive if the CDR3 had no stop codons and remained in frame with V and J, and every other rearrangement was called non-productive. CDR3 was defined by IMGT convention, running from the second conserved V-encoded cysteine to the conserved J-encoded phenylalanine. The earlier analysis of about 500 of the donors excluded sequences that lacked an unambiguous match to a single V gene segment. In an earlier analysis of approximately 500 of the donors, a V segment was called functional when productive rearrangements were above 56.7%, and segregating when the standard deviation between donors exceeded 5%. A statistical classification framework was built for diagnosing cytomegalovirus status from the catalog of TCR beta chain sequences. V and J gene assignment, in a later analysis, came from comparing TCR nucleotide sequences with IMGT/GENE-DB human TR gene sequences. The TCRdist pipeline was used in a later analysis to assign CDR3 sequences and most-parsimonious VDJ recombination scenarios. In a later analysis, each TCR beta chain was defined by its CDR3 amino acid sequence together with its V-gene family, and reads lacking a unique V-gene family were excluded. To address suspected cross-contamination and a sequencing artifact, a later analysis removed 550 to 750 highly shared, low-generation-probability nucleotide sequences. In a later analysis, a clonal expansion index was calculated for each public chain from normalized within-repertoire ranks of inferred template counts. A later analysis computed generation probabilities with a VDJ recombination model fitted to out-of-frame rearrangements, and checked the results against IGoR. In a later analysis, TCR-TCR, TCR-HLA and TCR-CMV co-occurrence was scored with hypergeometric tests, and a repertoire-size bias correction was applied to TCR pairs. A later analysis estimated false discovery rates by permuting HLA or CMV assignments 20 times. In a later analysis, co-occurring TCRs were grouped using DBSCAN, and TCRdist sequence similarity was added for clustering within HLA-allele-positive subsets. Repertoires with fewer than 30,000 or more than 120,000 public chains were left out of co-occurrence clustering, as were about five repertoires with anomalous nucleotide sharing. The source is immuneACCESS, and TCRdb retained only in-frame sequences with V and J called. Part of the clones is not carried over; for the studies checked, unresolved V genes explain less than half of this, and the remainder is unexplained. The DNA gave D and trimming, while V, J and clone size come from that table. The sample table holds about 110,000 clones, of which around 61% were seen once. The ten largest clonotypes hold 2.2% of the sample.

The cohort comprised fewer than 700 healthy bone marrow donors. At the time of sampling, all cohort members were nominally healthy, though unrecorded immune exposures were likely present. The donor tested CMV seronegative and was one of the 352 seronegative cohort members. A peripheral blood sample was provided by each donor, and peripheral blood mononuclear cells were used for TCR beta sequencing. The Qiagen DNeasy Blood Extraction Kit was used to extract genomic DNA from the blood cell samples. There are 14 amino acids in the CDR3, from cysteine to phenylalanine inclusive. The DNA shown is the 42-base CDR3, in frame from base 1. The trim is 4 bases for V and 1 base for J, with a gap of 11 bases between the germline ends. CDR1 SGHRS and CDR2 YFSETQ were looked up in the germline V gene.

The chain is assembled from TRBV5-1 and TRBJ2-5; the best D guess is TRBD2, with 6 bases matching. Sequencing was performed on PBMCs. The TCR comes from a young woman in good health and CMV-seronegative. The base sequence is TGCGCCAGCAGCCAAGCGGGTCCCCAAGAGACCCAGTACTTC. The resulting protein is CASSQAGPQETQYF.